The 3 T cell receptor beta chains in this list originate from one sample, sequenced in a study of T cell responses to AZD1222 COVID-19 vaccine. The table came from immunoSEQ multiplex PCR; TCRdb's copy has only in-frame clones and leaves some out. Of 180,000 or so clones listed, about 90% are singletons. This sample comprised peripheral blood, obtained 28 days after the second AZD1222 dose. Receptors originate from an adult who received the AZD1222 COVID-19 vaccine.

This clone was seen only a few times. The chain recombines TRBV19 with TRBJ1-1; TRBD1 is a possible D gene (6 bases). In germline, CDR1 is LNHDA, CDR2 SQIVND (reference sequence). CDR3 length equals 12 residues. The V and J ends lost 3 bases and 12 bases respectively, with 14 bases between them. The CDR3 is CASSILGQGTFF. Written as DNA, the CDR3 is TGTGCCAGTAGTATCTTGGGCCAGGGGACTTTCTTT.

Of note for this clone: This same CDR3 is encoded by further DNA sequences in the sample. The J gene is TRBJ2-1, the V gene TRBV18; D is uncertain. Germline V lookup: CDR1 KGHSH, CDR2 LQKENI. The CDR3 sequence is 11 residues long. Between the trimmed V and J ends, which lost 6 bases and 5 bases, there was a span of 5 bases. In DNA, the CDR3 is TGTGCCAGCTCTCCAAACAATGAGCAGTTCTTC. Its protein product is CASSPNNEQFF.

The chain is built from TRBV4-1 and TRBJ2-2; 8 positions agree with TRBD1. The V and J ends lost 4 bases and 7 bases, in that order; junction bases with no gene match: 14. In germline, CDR1 is MGHRA, CDR2 YSYEKL. CDR3 length: 17 residues. CDR3 bases: TGCGCCAGCAGCCGTCCTTGGACAGGGTTAAGGCACGGGGAGCTGTTTTTT. It codes for CASSRPWTGLRHGELFF.